The 30 T cell receptor beta chains presented below share a single source sample, sequenced in a study of ipilimumab plus nivolumab after autologous stem cell transplantation. Libraries were prepared by immunoSEQ multiplex PCR; TCRdb keeps only in-frame clonotypes and omits some of them. The sample lists roughly 16,000 clones, more than 65% seen once, with 35% to 45% in the top ten. Sequences were derived from PBMCs, sampled in a trial of ipilimumab plus nivolumab as post-transplant consolidation. These receptors were taken from a male donor with diffuse large B-cell lymphoma.

This chain uses TRBV19 with TRBJ2-3; 10 bases align to TRBD2. The V gene end was trimmed by 3 bases and the J gene end by 2 bases; junction bases not matched to a gene: 11. Per the germline V gene, CDR1 is LNHDA and CDR2 is SQIVND (reference sequence). The CDR3 totals 18 residues. This CDR3 reads CASSIGTSGDKTTDTQYF. Here the CDR3 DNA reads TGTGCCAGTAGTATTGGCACTAGCGGGGATAAAACCACAGATACGCAGTATTTT.

The gene calls are TRBV5-1 and TRBJ2-1; 12 nucleotides line up with TRBD2. Looked up from germline, CDR1 is SGHRS and CDR2 is YFSETQ. With 3 bases clipped from V and 7 bases from J, the junction kept 5 bases outside the gene matches. The CDR3 runs to 15 residues. This CDR3 is CASSSASGRGNEQFF. The CDR3 DNA follows: TGCGCCAGCAGCTCGGCTAGCGGGAGGGGTAATGAGCAGTTCTTC. The full variable domain, rest sourced from reference TRBV5-1 and TRBJ2-1, is KAGVTQTPRYLIKTRGQQVTLSCSPISGHRSVSWYQQTPGQGLQFLFEYFSETQRNKGNFPGRFSGRQFSNSRSEMNVSTLELGDSALYLCASSSASGRGNEQFFGPGTRLTVL.

The chain links TRBV29-1 to TRBJ1-2; the D gene is possibly TRBD1 (6 bases). Germline V lookup: CDR1 SQVTM, CDR2 ANQGSEA. The V gene lost 5 bases and the J gene lost 4 bases, with 11 bases spanning the gap. This CDR3 contains 12 residues. CDR3 bases: TGCAGCGTTTTACAGGGTCTCTATGGCTACACCTTC. Protein sequence: CSVLQGLYGYTF. Full variable domain (remainder filled in from reference TRBV29-1 and TRBJ1-2): SAVISQKPSRDICQRGTSLTIQCQVDSQVTMMFWYRQQPGQSLTLIATANQGSEATYESGFVIDKFPISRPNLTFSTLTVSNMSPEDSSIYLCSVLQGLYGYTFGSGTRLTVV.

The chain has TRBV28 and TRBJ1-2; TRBD1 aligns across 9 bases. Germline CDR1 and CDR2: MDHEN and SYDVKM. Trimming removed 6 bases from V and 8 bases from J; junction bases left unmatched: 7. This CDR3 is built from 13 residues. In nucleotides, the CDR3 is TGTGCCAGCAGACAACAGGGGGCAGAAGGCTACACCTTC. It specifies CASRQQGAEGYTF.

The CDR3 sequence: CASRLGGNEKLFF. CDR3 in DNA: TGCGCCAGCAGGCTAGGCGGGAATGAAAAACTGTTTTTT. The chain carries TRBV5-1 and TRBJ1-4; D gene ambiguous. Germline V gene sequence: CDR1 SGHRS, CDR2 YFSETQ. The V end lost 5 bases, the J end lost 5 bases, and 10 bases lay between the germline ends. The CDR3 length is 13 residues.

This rearrangement joins TRBV7-8 to TRBJ2-7; D remains unclear. This CDR3 comprises 14 residues. CDR1 SGHVS and CDR2 FQNEAQ come from the germline V gene. V lost 4 bases and J 2 bases, leaving 12 bases between the germline ends. CDR3 sequence: CASSSRTETYEQYF. Here the CDR3 DNA reads TGTGCCAGCAGCTCCCGGACCGAGACCTACGAGCAGTACTTC.

This clone was picked up one time. The CDR3 loop reads CASTHSGSRTDTQYF. The CDR3 bases are TGCGCCAGCACCCATAGCGGTTCCCGCACAGATACGCAGTATTTT. The chain is built from TRBV5-1 and TRBJ2-3, with D perhaps TRBD2 (6 bases). V gave up 6 bases and J gave up 1 base, with 15 bases separating them. Germline V gene lookup returns CDR1 SGHRS and CDR2 YFSETQ. This CDR3 region has 15 residues.

For the CDR3, the DNA is TGCGCCAGCAGCCAAGAAGCCAGGGGGCAGGGCGGGGAGCTGTTTTTT. This translates into CASSQEARGQGGELFF. The chain has TRBV4-1 and TRBJ2-2, with 8 bases identical to TRBD1. The V gene's germline CDR1 is MGHRA and CDR2 YSYEKL. V dropped 0 bases and J dropped 7; count of bases not matched to a gene: 7. This CDR3 has 16 residues.

CDR3 coding DNA: TGTGCCAGCAGCCCTTACGGACTTAGCAATCAGCCCCAGCATTTT. Its protein product is CASSPYGLSNQPQHF. J is TRBJ1-5 and V is TRBV7-2; D remains ambiguous. The V end was cut by 5 bases, the J end by 0 bases, with 11 bases between. The CDR3 has 15 residues. The V gene's germline CDR1 is SGHTA and CDR2 FQGNSA.

The chain couples TRBV2 to TRBJ2-1, with 8 positions matching TRBD2. CDR1 and CDR2 (germline): SNHLY, FYNNEI. Trimming at V came to 7 bases and at J to 7 bases, leaving 6 bases not matched to a gene. This CDR3 contains 13 residues. This CDR3 is CASKGLVGNEQFF. The CDR3 DNA sequence: TGTGCCAGCAAGGGACTAGTGGGGAATGAGCAGTTCTTC.

The chain links TRBV18 to TRBJ2-3; D uncertain. Germline V gene sequence: CDR1 KGHSH, CDR2 LQKENI. CDR3 size: 13 residues. Trimming pared 3 bases from V and 4 bases from J, leaving 8 bases between. CDR3 DNA sequence: TGTGCCAGCTCACCTTCTCTAGCAGATACGCAGTATTTT. This sequence encodes CASSPSLADTQYF.

The sample holds a few counts of this clone. The rearrangement uses TRBV30 and TRBJ1-5; the match to TRBD1 covers 7 bases. This CDR3 contains 13 residues. Germline CDR1 reads GTSNPN; CDR2 reads SVGIG (reference sequence). The V segment lost 5 bases and the J segment 7 bases; nucleotides outside the gene matches: 8. CDR3 sequence: CAWALRGNQPQHF. CDR3 in DNA: TGTGCCTGGGCTCTCAGGGGGAACCAGCCCCAGCATTTT. The entire variable domain, with the rest obtained from reference TRBV30 and TRBJ1-5, is as follows: SQTIHQWPATLVQPVGSPLSLECTVEGTSNPNLYWYRQAAGRGLQLLFYSVGIGQISSEVPQNLSASRPQDRQFILSSKKLLLSDSGFYLCAWALRGNQPQHFGDGTRLSIL.

The chain employs TRBV5-4 and TRBJ2-2; D perhaps matches TRBD2 (6 bases). The germline CDR1 and CDR2 sequences are SGHNT and YYREEE (reference sequence). This CDR3 is 17 amino acids long. V lost 4 bases and J 3 bases, leaving 19 bases between the germline ends. CDR3 amino acids: CASSLEYGSGYTGELFF. The CDR3 DNA is TGTGCCAGCAGCCTAGAATATGGTAGCGGATACACCGGGGAGCTGTTTTTT.

This chain uses TRBV5-6 with TRBJ2-7; maybe TRBD2 (5 bases). V was cut by 4 bases and J by 3 bases, with 11 bases left in between. This CDR3 is built from 13 residues. Germline CDR1 and CDR2: SGHDT and YYEEEE. The CDR3 DNA follows: TGTGCCAGCAGCGACGGACTGCACTACGAGCAGTACTTC. This sequence encodes CASSDGLHYEQYF.

V usage is TRBV6-1 and J usage is TRBJ1-1, with TRBD1 matching 7 bases. CDR1 and CDR2 from the germline V gene are MNHNS and SASEGT. The CDR3 is made up of 14 amino acids. J lost 2 bases, V lost 6 bases, and 6 bases had no gene match. The CDR3 reads CASRGQATNTEAFF. For the CDR3, the DNA is TGTGCCAGCAGAGGACAGGCTACCAACACTGAAGCTTTCTTT.

The CDR3 here is CASTTSQVNTDTQYF. The CDR3, as DNA: TGTGCCAGCACAACCTCTCAGGTGAACACAGATACGCAGTATTTT. The chain couples TRBV25-1 to TRBJ2-3, with D unresolved. Per germline, CDR1 MGHDK and CDR2 SYGVNS. This CDR3 has 15 residues. V was shortened by 7 bases and J by 2 bases, with 16 bases between the two germline ends.

The rearrangement uses TRBV2 and TRBJ2-1; D not certain. V lost 4 bases to trimming and J lost 12 bases, with 28 bases between them. Germline-derived CDR1 and CDR2 are SNHLY and FYNNEI. CDR3 size: 17 residues. In DNA form, the CDR3 reads TGTGCCAGCAGTGTAAGTGGACGAGCGACGGGTGCAATATGGCAGTTCTTC. This encodes CASSVSGRATGAIWQFF.

The chain couples TRBV5-1 to TRBJ1-6; no clear D gene. The CDR3 totals 13 residues. V was trimmed by 4 bases and J by 9 bases, leaving 11 bases between them. The germline V gene encodes CDR1 SGHRS and CDR2 YFSETQ. The CDR3, as DNA: TGCGCCAGCAGCGTGGGAAATGGTTCACCCCTCCACTTT. Translating gives CASSVGNGSPLHF.

This chain's CDR3 is CASSLGGQGEKLFF. The CDR3 DNA sequence: TGTGCCAGCAGCTTAGGCGGGCAGGGAGAAAAACTGTTTTTT. The gene calls are TRBV7-9 and TRBJ1-4; D is perhaps TRBD1 (5 bases). The CDR3 is 14 amino acids. V lost 1 base and J lost 8, with 11 bases in between. Germline lookup yields CDR1 SEHNR and CDR2 FQNEAQ (reference sequence).

The rearrangement joins TRBV6-5 to TRBJ2-7; 9 bases line up with TRBD2. The CDR3 contains 15 residues. J gave up 4 bases and V 6 bases, and 10 bases lay outside the gene matches. Germline CDR1 is MNHEY and CDR2 is SVGAGI. The CDR3 DNA is TGTGCCAGCAGACCGAGACTAGCGGATATTTACGAGCAGTACTTC. Translating it yields CASRPRLADIYEQYF.

This chain links TRBV5-4 with TRBJ1-2, with TRBD1 matching over 7 bases. Germline loops: CDR1 SGHNT, CDR2 YYREEE (reference sequence). V lost 2 bases and J lost 8; bases outside the gene matches: 9. The CDR3 length is 14 residues. The CDR3 protein is CASSFDRVGTGYTF. The CDR3 DNA reads TGTGCCAGCAGCTTTGACAGGGTGGGGACGGGCTACACCTTC. Filled out from reference TRBV5-4 and TRBJ1-2, the complete variable domain reads ETGVTQSPTHLIKTRGQQVTLRCSSQSGHNTVSWYQQALGQGPQFIFQYYREEENGRGNFPPRFSGLQFPNYSSELNVNALELDDSALYLCASSFDRVGTGYTFGSGTRLTVV.

In the case of this clone: The identical CDR3 is also encoded by other nucleotide sequences in the sample. The chain recombines TRBV2 with TRBJ2-5; weak D call: TRBD2 (6 bases). This CDR3 has 14 amino acids. Trimming shortened V by 6 bases and J by 1 base, and 12 bases separated the two germline ends. CDR1 and CDR2 from the germline V gene are SNHLY and FYNNEI. This chain's CDR3 is CASRPWGLQETQYF. CDR3 DNA sequence: TGTGCCAGCAGACCCTGGGGACTCCAAGAGACCCAGTACTTC.

The chain combines TRBV30 with TRBJ1-6, with D unclear. From germline, CDR1 is GTSNPN and CDR2 SVGIG (reference sequence). Trimming stripped 8 bases from V and 8 bases from J, with 13 bases between. The CDR3 is made up of 12 amino acids. For the CDR3, the DNA is TGTGCCCGACGTTCTTGGGATTCACCCCTCCACTTT. Translation gives CARRSWDSPLHF.

The chain has TRBV7-8 and TRBJ1-6, with D hard to call. This CDR3 spans 14 amino acids. Germline loops: CDR1 SGHVS, CDR2 FQNEAQ. Trimming shortened V by 1 base and J by 9 bases, and 10 bases separated the two germline ends. As DNA, the CDR3 is TGTGCCAGCAGCTTAGAGGCCTTGGGTTCACCCCTCCACTTT. Amino acid sequence: CASSLEALGSPLHF. Combining the CDR3 with reference TRBV7-8 and TRBJ1-6 gives the whole variable domain GAGVSQSPRYKVAKRGQDVALRCDPISGHVSLFWYQQALGQGPEFLTYFQNEAQLDKSGLPSDRFFAERPEGSVSTLKIQRTQQEDSAVYLCASSLEALGSPLHFGNGTRLTVT.

The gene calls are TRBV10-1 and TRBJ1-5; 11 bases align to TRBD1. Germline values: CDR1 WNHNN, CDR2 SYGVQD (reference sequence). V was clipped by 11 bases and J by 2 bases; unmatched bases: 2. This CDR3 region has 13 residues. The CDR3, as DNA: TGCGCCGGGACAGGGGGAGGCAATCAGCCCCAGCATTTT. This gives the protein CAGTGGGNQPQHF.

The chain links TRBV11-2 to TRBJ2-7; tentatively, D is TRBD1 or TRBD2 (6 bases each). CDR3 length: 16 residues. Trimming pared 4 bases from V and 0 bases from J, leaving 16 bases between. In germline, CDR1 is SGHAT, CDR2 FQNNGV. This CDR3 is CASSSGGDIYSYEQYF. CDR3 DNA: TGTGCCAGCAGCTCAGGAGGGGACATCTACTCCTACGAGCAGTACTTC.

This clone was detected a few times. This chain joins TRBV10-2 and TRBJ1-5; D gene unclear. This CDR3 contains 13 residues. Germline CDR1 and CDR2: WSHSY and SAAADI. The V and J ends lost 7 bases and 5 bases respectively, with 12 bases between them. DNA of the CDR3: TGCGCCAGCACTCGCAGGATTGATCAGCCCCAGCATTTT. This translates into CASTRRIDQPQHF.

This rearrangement joins TRBV7-8 to TRBJ2-7; the D gene could be TRBD1 or TRBD2 (5 bases each). V was cut by 5 bases and J by 5 bases, with 19 bases left in between. The CDR3 totals 15 residues. Germline loops: CDR1 SGHVS, CDR2 FQNEAQ. The CDR3 DNA reads TGTGCCAGCAGCCCTATCCCGGGAAGGGGACACGAGCAGTACTTC. It yields the protein CASSPIPGRGHEQYF.

The chain links TRBV7-2 to TRBJ1-4; D remains unclear. Germline lookup yields CDR1 SGHTA and CDR2 FQGNSA. This CDR3 has 15 amino acids. V lost 1 base and J 0 bases, leaving 6 bases between the germline ends. The CDR3: CASSLEVATNEKLFF. DNA for the CDR3: TGTGCCAGCAGCTTAGAGGTAGCAACTAATGAAAAACTGTTTTTT.

The CDR3 region has the DNA TGCGCCGTGGAGGACAGGGAACGCCACTTCAATCAGCCCCAGCATTTT. This gives the protein CAVEDRERHFNQPQHF. V and J are TRBV5-1 and TRBJ1-5; TRBD1 agrees at 8 bases. Germline CDR1 is SGHRS and CDR2 is YFSETQ. The CDR3 loop spans 16 amino acids. The V and J ends lost 10 bases and 3 bases, in that order; junction bases with no gene match: 15. Variable domain in full (rest from reference TRBV5-1 and TRBJ1-5): KAGVTQTPRYLIKTRGQQVTLSCSPISGHRSVSWYQQTPGQGLQFLFEYFSETQRNKGNFPGRFSGRQFSNSRSEMNVSTLELGDSALYLCAVEDRERHFNQPQHFGDGTRLSIL.